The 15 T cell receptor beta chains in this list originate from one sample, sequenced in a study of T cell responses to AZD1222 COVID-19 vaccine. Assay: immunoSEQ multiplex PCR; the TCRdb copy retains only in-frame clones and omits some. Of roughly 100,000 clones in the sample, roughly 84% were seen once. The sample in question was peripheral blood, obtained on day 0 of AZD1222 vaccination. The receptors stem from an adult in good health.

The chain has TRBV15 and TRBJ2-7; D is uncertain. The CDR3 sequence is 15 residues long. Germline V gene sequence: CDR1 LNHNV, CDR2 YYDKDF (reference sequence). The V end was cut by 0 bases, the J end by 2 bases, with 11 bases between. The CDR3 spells CATSRDLGRTYEQYF. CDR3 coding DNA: TGTGCCACCAGCAGAGATCTCGGCAGAACCTACGAGCAGTACTTC.

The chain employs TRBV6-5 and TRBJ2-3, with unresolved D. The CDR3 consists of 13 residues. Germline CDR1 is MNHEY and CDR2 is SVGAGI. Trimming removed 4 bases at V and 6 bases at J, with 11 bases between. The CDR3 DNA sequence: TGTGCCAGCAGTTGGGGTGGGTGGGATACGCAGTATTTT. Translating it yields CASSWGGWDTQYF.

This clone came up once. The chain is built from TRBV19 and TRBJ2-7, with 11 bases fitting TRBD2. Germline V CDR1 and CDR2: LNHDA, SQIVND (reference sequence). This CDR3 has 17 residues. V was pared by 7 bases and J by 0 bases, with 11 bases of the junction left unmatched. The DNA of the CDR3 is TGTGCCAGTACCCTGGGACTAGCGGAGAACAGCTCCTACGAGCAGTACTTC. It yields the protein CASTLGLAENSSYEQYF.

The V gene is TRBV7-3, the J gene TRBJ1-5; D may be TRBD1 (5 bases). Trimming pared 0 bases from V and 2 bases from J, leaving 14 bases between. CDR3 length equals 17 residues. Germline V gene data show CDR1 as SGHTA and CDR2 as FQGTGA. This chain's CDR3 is CASSLTMGLGGNQPQHF. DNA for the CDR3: TGTGCCAGCAGCTTAACGATGGGGCTGGGGGGCAATCAGCCCCAGCATTTT.

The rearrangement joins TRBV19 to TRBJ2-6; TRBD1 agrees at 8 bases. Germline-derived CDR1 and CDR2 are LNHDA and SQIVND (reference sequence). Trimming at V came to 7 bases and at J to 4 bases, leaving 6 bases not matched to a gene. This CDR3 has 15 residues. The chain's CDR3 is CASKETGVGANVLTF. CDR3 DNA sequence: TGTGCCAGTAAAGAGACAGGGGTAGGGGCCAACGTCCTGACTTTC.

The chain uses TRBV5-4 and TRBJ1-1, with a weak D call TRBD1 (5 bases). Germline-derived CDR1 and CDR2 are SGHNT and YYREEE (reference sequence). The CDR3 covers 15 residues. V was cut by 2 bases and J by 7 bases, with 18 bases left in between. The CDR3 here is CASSFPGSPRGEAFF. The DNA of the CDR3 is TGTGCCAGCAGCTTCCCCGGGTCACCAAGGGGTGAAGCTTTCTTT.

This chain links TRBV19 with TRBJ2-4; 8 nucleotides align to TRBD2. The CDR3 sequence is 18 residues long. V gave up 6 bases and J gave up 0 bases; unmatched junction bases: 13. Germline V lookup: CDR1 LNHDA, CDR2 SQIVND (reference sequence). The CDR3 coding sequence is TGTGCCAGTAGCCCAGTCCCACTAGCGGTACTAGCCAAAAACATTCAGTACTTC. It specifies CASSPVPLAVLAKNIQYF.

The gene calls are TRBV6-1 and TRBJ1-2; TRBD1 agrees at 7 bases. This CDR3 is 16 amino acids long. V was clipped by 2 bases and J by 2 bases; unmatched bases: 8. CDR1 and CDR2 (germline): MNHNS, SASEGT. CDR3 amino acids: CASSESRGLVNYGYTF. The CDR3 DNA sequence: TGTGCCAGCAGTGAATCTAGGGGGCTAGTCAACTATGGCTACACCTTC.

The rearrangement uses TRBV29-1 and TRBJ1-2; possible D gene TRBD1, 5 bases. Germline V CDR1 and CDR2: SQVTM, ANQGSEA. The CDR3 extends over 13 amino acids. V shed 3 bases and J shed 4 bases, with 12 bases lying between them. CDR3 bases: TGCAGCGTTGATGGGGGGAGTACCTATGGCTACACCTTC. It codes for CSVDGGSTYGYTF.

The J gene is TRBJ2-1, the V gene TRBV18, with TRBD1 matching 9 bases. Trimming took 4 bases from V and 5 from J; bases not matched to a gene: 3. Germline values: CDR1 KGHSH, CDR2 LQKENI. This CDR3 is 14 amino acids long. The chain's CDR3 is CASSLGQGHNEQFF. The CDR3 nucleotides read TGTGCCAGCTCACTGGGACAGGGACACAATGAGCAGTTCTTC.

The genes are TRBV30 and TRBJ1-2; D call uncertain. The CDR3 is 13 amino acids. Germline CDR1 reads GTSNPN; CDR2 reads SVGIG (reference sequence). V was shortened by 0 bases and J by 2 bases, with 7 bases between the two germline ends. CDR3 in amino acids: CAWSVSLNYGYTF. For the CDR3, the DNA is TGTGCCTGGAGTGTATCCCTGAACTATGGCTACACCTTC.

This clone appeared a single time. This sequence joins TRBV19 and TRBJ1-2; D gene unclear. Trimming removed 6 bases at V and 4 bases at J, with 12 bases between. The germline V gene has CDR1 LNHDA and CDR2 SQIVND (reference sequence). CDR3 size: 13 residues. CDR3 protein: CASSQQRAYGYTF. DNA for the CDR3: TGTGCCAGTAGCCAACAGAGAGCCTATGGCTACACCTTC. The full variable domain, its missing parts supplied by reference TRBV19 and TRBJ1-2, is DGGITQSPKYLFRKEGQNVTLSCEQNLNHDAMYWYRQDPGQGLRLIYYSQIVNDFQKGDIAEGYSVSREKKESFPLTVTSAQKNPTAFYLCASSQQRAYGYTFGSGTRLTVV.

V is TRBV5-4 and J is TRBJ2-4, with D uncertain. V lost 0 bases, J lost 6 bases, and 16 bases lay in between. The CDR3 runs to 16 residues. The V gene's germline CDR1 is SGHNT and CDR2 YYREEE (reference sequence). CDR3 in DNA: TGTGCCAGCAGCTTGGGTCCGGGCCCGACCGTAAACATTCAGTACTTC. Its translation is CASSLGPGPTVNIQYF.

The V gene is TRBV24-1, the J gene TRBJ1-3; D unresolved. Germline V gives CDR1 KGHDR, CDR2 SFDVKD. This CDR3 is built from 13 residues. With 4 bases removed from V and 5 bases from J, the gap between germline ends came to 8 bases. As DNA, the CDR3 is TGTGCCACCAGTGAATCCGACAGAAACACCATATATTTT. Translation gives CATSESDRNTIYF.

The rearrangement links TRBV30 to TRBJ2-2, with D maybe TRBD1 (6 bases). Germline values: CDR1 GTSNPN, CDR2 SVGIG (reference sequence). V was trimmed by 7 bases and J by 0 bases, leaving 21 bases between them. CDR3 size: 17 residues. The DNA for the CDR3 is TGTGCCTACAAACTCGCAAGGGGGTTGTCGAACACCGGGGAGCTGTTTTTT. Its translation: CAYKLARGLSNTGELFF.